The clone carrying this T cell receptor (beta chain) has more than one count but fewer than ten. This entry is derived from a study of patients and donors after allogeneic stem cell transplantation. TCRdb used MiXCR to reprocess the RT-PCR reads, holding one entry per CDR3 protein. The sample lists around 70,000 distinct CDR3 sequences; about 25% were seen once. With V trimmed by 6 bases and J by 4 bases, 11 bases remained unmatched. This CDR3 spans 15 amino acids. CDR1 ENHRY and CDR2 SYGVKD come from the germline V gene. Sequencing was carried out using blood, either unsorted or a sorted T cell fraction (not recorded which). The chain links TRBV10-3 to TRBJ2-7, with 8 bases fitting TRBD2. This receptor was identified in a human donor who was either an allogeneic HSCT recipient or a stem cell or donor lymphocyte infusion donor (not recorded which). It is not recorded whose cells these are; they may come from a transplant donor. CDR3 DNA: TGTGCCATCAGCCGCGGAAAGCGGGGGACGTACGAGCAGTACTTC. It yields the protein CAISRGKRGTYEQYF.